These 8 T cell receptor beta chains were all obtained from the same sample, sequenced in a study of OX40 agonist ivuxolimab in advanced cancers. Only in-frame clones appear in the TCRdb table, and some are missing; sequencing was by immunoSEQ multiplex PCR. The sample lists about 70,000 clones; more than 80% were seen once. The input for sequencing was CD4+ or CD8+ T cells sorted from blood, taken in a trial of the OX40 agonist ivuxolimab. These receptors originate from an adult with an advanced solid tumor such as melanoma, head and neck, liver or kidney cancer.

Sample share makes this clone medium-sized. The rearrangement joins TRBV7-6 to TRBJ1-4, with TRBD1 as a possible D gene (5 bases). Germline lookup yields CDR1 SGHVS and CDR2 FNYEAQ. The ends were cut back, 5 bases at V and 7 bases at J, with 11 bases in the middle. The CDR3 consists of 13 residues. The CDR3 sequence: CASSPVGGEKLFF. In DNA, the CDR3 is TGTGCCAGCAGCCCAGTGGGGGGTGAAAAACTGTTTTTT.

The V call is TRBV6-6, the J call TRBJ1-5, with D unresolved. This CDR3 spans 14 amino acids. V gave up 4 bases and J gave up 5 bases, with 12 bases separating them. The germline V gene has CDR1 MNHNY and CDR2 SVGAGI (reference sequence). The CDR3 sequence: CASSLELDHQPQHF. In DNA form, the CDR3 reads TGTGCCAGCAGTTTGGAACTTGACCATCAGCCCCAGCATTTT.

This clone occurred once. The V gene is TRBV7-2, the J gene TRBJ2-2; 7 bases map to TRBD1. In germline, CDR1 is SGHTA, CDR2 FQGNSA. This CDR3 has 18 residues. With V trimmed by 0 bases and J by 5 bases, 12 bases remained unmatched. The CDR3 nucleotides read TGTGCCAGCAGCTTAGCCCGACCACAGGGGACGCCTACCGGGGAGCTGTTTTTT. It translates to CASSLARPQGTPTGELFF.

The CDR3 DNA reads as TGTGCCAGCAGACCCCTGAGCAATCAGCCCCAGCATTTT. Its protein product is CASRPLSNQPQHF. The chain uses TRBV28 and TRBJ1-5; D is ambiguous. Germline V gives CDR1 MDHEN, CDR2 SYDVKM. V gave up 6 bases and J gave up 1 base, with 7 bases separating them. The CDR3 has 13 residues.

The chain joins TRBV7-2 to TRBJ2-2, with D possibly being TRBD2 (5 bases). CDR3 size: 15 residues. The V end lost 5 bases, the J end lost 1 base, and 11 bases lay between the germline ends. Per the germline V gene, CDR1 is SGHTA and CDR2 is FQGNSA. CDR3 protein: CASSQSGMNTGELFF. In DNA, the CDR3 is TGTGCCAGCAGCCAATCCGGGATGAACACCGGGGAGCTGTTTTTT.

As DNA, the CDR3 is TGTGCCAGCAGCTTAGCCGGGACTGGGGACATTCAGTACTTC. Encoded protein: CASSLAGTGDIQYF. This rearrangement joins TRBV7-2 to TRBJ2-4, with D maybe TRBD2 (6 bases). The CDR3 sequence is 14 residues long. Germline V gene sequence: CDR1 SGHTA, CDR2 FQGNSA. Trimming shortened V by 0 bases and J by 8 bases, and 11 bases separated the two germline ends.

The rearrangement uses TRBV6-1 and TRBJ2-5, with D possibly TRBD2 on 5 matching bases. In germline, CDR1 is MNHNS, CDR2 SASEGT. The CDR3 runs to 14 residues. Deletions cut 7 bases from V and 5 bases from J, with 17 bases between. CDR3 residues: CASIQRRPGETQYF. CDR3 nucleotide sequence: TGTGCCAGCATCCAGAGGAGGCCGGGGGAGACCCAGTACTTC.

The V call is TRBV7-3, the J call TRBJ2-2; D not certain. This CDR3 comprises 15 residues. With 2 bases removed from V and 7 bases from J, the gap between germline ends came to 14 bases. CDR1 is SGHTA and CDR2 is FQGTGA in the germline V gene. The CDR3, as DNA: TGTGCCAGCAGCTTATTTCCTACGTTGGGCGGGGAGCTGTTTTTT. Its translation: CASSLFPTLGGELFF.